The source of this TCR beta chain is a study of blood T cells in healthy people across ages. A few counts support this clonotype. One end of the junction fails to match germline, which may point to a read error. The CDR3 spans 14 residues. Germline-derived CDR1 and CDR2 are MNHNS and SASEGT. The second PCR ran roughly 6 to 11 cycles with a sample-barcoded 5' primer and J-beta primers. TCRdb redid the calling of the 5' RACE reads with MiXCR, one entry per CDR3 protein. This table has over a million distinct CDR3 sequences, approximately 26% appearing once. The same data also contributed to another study, on T cells of mothers and their children. That source reports: Donors were three healthy Caucasian mothers and their six children. Slightly higher overlap, not significant, was seen in related mother-child pairs than in unrelated pairs.

The sequence was collected from a girl aged 2 to 9 in good health. Sequenced sample: blood. This chain links TRBV6-1 with TRBJ2-4; D uncertain. CDR3 sequence: CASGEVIAKNIQYF. The CDR3 DNA follows: TGTGCCAGCGGTGAGGTAATAGCCAAAAACATTCAGTACTTC.